This T cell receptor beta chain was retrieved from a study of response to subunit inactivated influenza vaccine. Whole-study findings and limits: A suggestion made by the authors is that each seasonal influenza vaccination recruits few new T cells.

TCRdb used MiXCR to reprocess the RT-PCR reads, holding one entry per CDR3 protein. In the table there are 530,000 or so distinct CDR3 sequences, roughly 25% of which are singletons. Deletions cut 3 bases from V and 0 bases from J, with 12 bases between. The CDR3 has 14 amino acids. Looked up from germline, CDR1 is SQVTM and CDR2 is ANQGSEA. Turning to this clonotype: Its target is unknown.

Specimen: CD4+ T cells sorted from PBMCs, collected roughly 5 days after vaccination. The rearrangement links TRBV29-1 to TRBJ2-7, with D maybe TRBD2 (6 bases). This receptor was taken from a man aged 45-60 years who received an inactivated influenza vaccine. The CDR3 nucleotides read TGCAGCGTTGAGGTGGACTACAACTCCTACGAGCAGTACTTC. Amino acid sequence: CSVEVDYNSYEQYF.